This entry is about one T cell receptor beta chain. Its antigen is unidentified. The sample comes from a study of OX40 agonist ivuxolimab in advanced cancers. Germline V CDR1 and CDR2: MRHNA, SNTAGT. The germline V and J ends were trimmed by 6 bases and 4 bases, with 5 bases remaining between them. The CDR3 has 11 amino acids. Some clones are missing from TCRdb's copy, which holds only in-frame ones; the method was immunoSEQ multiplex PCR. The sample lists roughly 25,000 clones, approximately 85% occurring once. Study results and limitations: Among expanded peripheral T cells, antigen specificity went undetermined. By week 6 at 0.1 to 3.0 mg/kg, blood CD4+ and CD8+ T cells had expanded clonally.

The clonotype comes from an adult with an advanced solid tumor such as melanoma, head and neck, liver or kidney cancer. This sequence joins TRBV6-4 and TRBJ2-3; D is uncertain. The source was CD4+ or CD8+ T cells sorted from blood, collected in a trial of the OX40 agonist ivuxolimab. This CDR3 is CASSHSDTQYF. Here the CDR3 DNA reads TGTGCCAGCAGCCATTCAGATACGCAGTATTTT.